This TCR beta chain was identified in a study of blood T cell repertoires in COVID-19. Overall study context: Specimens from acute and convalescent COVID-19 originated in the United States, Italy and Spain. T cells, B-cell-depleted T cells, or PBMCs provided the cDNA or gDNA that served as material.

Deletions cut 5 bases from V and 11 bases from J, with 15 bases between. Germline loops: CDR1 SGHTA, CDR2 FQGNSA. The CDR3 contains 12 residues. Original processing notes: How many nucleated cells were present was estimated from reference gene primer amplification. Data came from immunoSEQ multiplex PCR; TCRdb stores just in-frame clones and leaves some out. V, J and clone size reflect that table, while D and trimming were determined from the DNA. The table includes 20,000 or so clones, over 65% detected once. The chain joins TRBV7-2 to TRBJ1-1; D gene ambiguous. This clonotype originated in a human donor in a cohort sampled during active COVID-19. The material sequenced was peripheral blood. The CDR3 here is CASSTQPREAFF. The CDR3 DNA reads TGTGCCAGCAGCACCCAACCCCGGGAGGCTTTCTTT.